This note documents a single T cell receptor beta chain sequence. The sequencing template was cDNA reverse transcribed from extracted RNA. Libraries were prepared by immunoSEQ multiplex PCR; TCRdb keeps only in-frame clonotypes and omits some of them. The table includes about 250,000 clones, 60% detected once. Specified treatment: oral pan-JAK inhibitor, 5-10 mg twice daily. Isolation of CD4+ and CD8+ T cells from PBMCs was achieved by sorting. This record comes from a study of CD8+ T cells in alopecia areata. The length of the CDR3 is 15 residues. Germline V gives CDR1 SEHNR, CDR2 FQNEAQ (reference sequence). V dropped 5 bases and J dropped 0 bases, with 8 bases sitting between them.

The sequenced sample was CD4+ T cells sorted from blood, obtained at roughly week 52, from a patient treated with tofacitinib. This chain connects TRBV7-9 to TRBJ1-6, with D unresolved. The sequence came from a human donor with alopecia areata. CDR3 sequence: CASSTDGSYNSPLHF. CDR3 coding DNA: TGTGCCAGCAGCACGGACGGCTCCTATAATTCACCCCTCCACTTT.